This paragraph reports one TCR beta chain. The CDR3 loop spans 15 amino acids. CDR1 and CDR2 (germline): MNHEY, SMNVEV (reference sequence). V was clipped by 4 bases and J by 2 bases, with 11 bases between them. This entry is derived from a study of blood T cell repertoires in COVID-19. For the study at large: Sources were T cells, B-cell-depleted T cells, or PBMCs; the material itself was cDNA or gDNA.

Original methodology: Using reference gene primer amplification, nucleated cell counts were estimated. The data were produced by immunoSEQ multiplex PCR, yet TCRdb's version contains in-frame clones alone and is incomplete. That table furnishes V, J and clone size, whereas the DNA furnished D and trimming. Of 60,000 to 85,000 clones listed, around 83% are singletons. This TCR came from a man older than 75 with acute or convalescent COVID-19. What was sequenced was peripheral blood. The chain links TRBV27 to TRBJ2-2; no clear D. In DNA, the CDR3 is TGTGCCAGCAGTTCTATGCGGCGAAACACCGGGGAGCTGTTTTTT. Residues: CASSSMRRNTGELFF.